One sample yielded the 2 T cell receptor beta chains listed below, sequenced in a study of beta chain features in type 1 diabetes. All of the isolated RNA was reverse transcribed, so expressed TCRB transcripts were sequenced. Clones were read by immunoSEQ multiplex PCR, and TCRdb kept only the in-frame ones, dropping some. The data hold around 140,000 clones, with 10% observed a single time. Sequencing used naive CD4+ T cells from blood. These receptor sequences come from a young man in good health.

The chain has TRBV7-6 and TRBJ2-5; TRBD2 aligns across 8 bases. The CDR3 contains 14 residues. V lost 1 base to trimming and J lost 5 bases; unmatched junction nucleotides: 3. Germline V CDR1 and CDR2: SGHVS, FNYEAQ. The chain's CDR3 is CASSLERGMETQYF. The CDR3 coding sequence is TGTGCCAGCAGCTTAGAGCGGGGGATGGAGACCCAGTACTTC.

This chain links TRBV28 with TRBJ1-1, with 8 bases matching TRBD1. Germline assignment: CDR1 MDHEN and CDR2 SYDVKM. J was trimmed by 4 bases and V by 5 bases; bases with no gene match: 9. CDR3 length: 15 amino acids. CDR3 loop: CASSPPGQAPTEAFF. CDR3 nucleotides: TGTGCCAGCAGTCCTCCGGGACAGGCCCCCACTGAAGCTTTCTTT.